This entry is about one T cell receptor (beta chain). The antigen is not known. Germline V gene data show CDR1 as SGDLS and CDR2 as YYNGEE. V gave up 3 bases and J gave up 5 bases; unmatched junction bases: 4. This CDR3 comprises 13 residues. As for time point: 266 days after commencement of treatment, after nivolumab therapy. Treatment of the sample: AdE1-LMPpoly-expanded autologous EBV-specific T-cell therapy followed by anti-PD-1 nivolumab. These data come from a study of EBV T-cell therapy then PD-1 blockade in nasopharyngeal carcinoma. The assay was immunoSEQ multiplex PCR, and TCRdb's table has in-frame clones only and misses some. This sample has fewer than 25,000 clones, with under 90% found just once.

The rearrangement links TRBV9 to TRBJ1-2; 7 positions agree with TRBD1. The sample in question was CD8+ T cells from blood, obtained around day 300 from a patient whose treatment included autologous EBV-specific T cells and nivolumab. This receptor was obtained from a man aged 40-49 years with nasopharyngeal carcinoma. Here the CDR3 reads CASSDRGGYGYTF. CDR3 in DNA: TGTGCCAGCAGCGACAGGGGAGGATATGGCTACACCTTC.